The 18 T cell receptor beta chains below all came from one sample that was sequenced in a study of T-cell memory formation after mild COVID-19. TCRdb ran MiXCR on the 5' RACE reads and lists one entry per CDR3 protein. This table holds under 450,000 distinct CDR3 sequences, roughly 14% found once. Specimen: PBMCs or a T cell subset sorted from them (not recorded which). These receptors came from a man younger than 35 who had mild COVID-19 (a few samples of this study predate the infection). Cell type and time point are not known.

There are many counts of this clonotype. The chain employs TRBV3-1 and TRBJ2-4, with TRBD2 matching over 7 bases. The CDR3 spans 16 residues. Germline V gene sequence: CDR1 LGHDT, CDR2 YNNKEL (reference sequence). V dropped 5 bases and J dropped 7; count of bases not matched to a gene: 14. The CDR3 reads CASSGRDRGGWNIQYF. The CDR3 nucleotides read TGTGCCAGCAGCGGTCGGGACCGCGGGGGATGGAACATTCAGTACTTC.

In its sample, this clonotype was seen many times. The chain has TRBV5-1 and TRBJ2-3; D gene unclear. Germline CDR1 is SGHRS and CDR2 is YFSETQ. There are 13 residues in the CDR3. V was trimmed by 4 bases and J by 2 bases, leaving 8 bases between them. The CDR3 DNA reads as TGCGCCAGCAGCATAGGTTTCACAGATACGCAGTATTTT. This encodes CASSIGFTDTQYF.

This sequence joins TRBV30 and TRBJ2-2; D remains ambiguous. Germline V gives CDR1 GTSNPN, CDR2 SVGIG (reference sequence). This CDR3 has 11 amino acids. V lost 1 base and J 11 bases, leaving 8 bases between the germline ends. The CDR3 DNA sequence: TGTGCCTGGAGTGGCGGAGCAGAGCTGTTTTTT. It yields the protein CAWSGGAELFF.

This clonotype has just a few counts. This CDR3 reads CSARDLGAGDEKLFF. CDR3 nucleotides: TGCAGTGCTAGAGATTTGGGGGCAGGGGATGAAAAACTGTTTTTT. The chain carries TRBV20-1 and TRBJ1-4, with a tentative D call TRBD1 (6 bases). Germline assignment: CDR1 DFQATT and CDR2 SNEGSKA (reference sequence). This CDR3 spans 15 amino acids. The V and J ends lost 0 bases and 6 bases respectively, with 14 bases between them.

The table lists this clonotype with many counts. The chain joins TRBV12-3 or TRBV12-4 to TRBJ2-3, with 11 bases identical to TRBD2. Unmatched junction bases numbered 3, after V lost 6 bases and J lost 4 bases. This CDR3 spans 14 amino acids. CDR3: CASRGTSGSDTQYF. CDR3 bases: TGTGCCAGCAGGGGGACTAGCGGATCAGATACGCAGTATTTT.

The chain combines TRBV20-1 with TRBJ1-4; 7 positions agree with TRBD1. The CDR3 consists of 15 residues. V trimming: 5 bases; J trimming: 0 bases; junction bases outside the gene matches: 6. The germline gives CDR1 DFQATT, CDR2 SNEGSKA (reference sequence). CDR3 DNA: TGCAGTGCTCCCGGGACAGTAGCAACTAATGAAAAACTGTTTTTT. Amino acids: CSAPGTVATNEKLFF.

The chain uses TRBV6-5 and TRBJ1-4; D is possibly TRBD1 (6 bases). Trimming left V 0 bases short and J 6 bases short, with 20 bases between. This CDR3 is 18 amino acids long. From germline, CDR1 is MNHEY and CDR2 SVGAGI. CDR3 bases: TGTGCCAGCAGTTACTCGATGCTGACTGGGGGGGCTTATGAAAAACTGTTTTTT. Translated, it gives CASSYSMLTGGAYEKLFF.

The chain uses TRBV5-1 and TRBJ2-2; D not resolved. CDR3 length: 14 residues. Germline V gene lookup returns CDR1 SGHRS and CDR2 YFSETQ. V lost 2 bases to trimming and J lost 0 bases, with 5 bases between them. The chain's CDR3 is CASSLRANTGELFF. The CDR3 region has the DNA TGCGCCAGCAGCTTACGGGCGAACACCGGGGAGCTGTTTTTT. The whole variable domain, remainder taken from reference TRBV5-1 and TRBJ2-2, is KAGVTQTPRYLIKTRGQQVTLSCSPISGHRSVSWYQQTPGQGLQFLFEYFSETQRNKGNFPGRFSGRQFSNSRSEMNVSTLELGDSALYLCASSLRANTGELFFGEGSRLTVL.

This chain connects TRBV7-8 to TRBJ1-2; D not resolved. From germline, CDR1 is SGHVS and CDR2 FQNEAQ. Trimming shortened V by 3 bases and J by 1 base, and 6 bases separated the two germline ends. The CDR3 runs 13 residues. For the CDR3, the DNA is TGTGCCAGCAGCTTCGGACTTAACTATGGCTACACCTTC. This codes for CASSFGLNYGYTF.

V is TRBV5-1 and J is TRBJ1-2, with a weak D call TRBD1 (6 bases). Trimming took off 4 bases at V and 3 bases at J, with 13 bases between the two ends. The V gene's germline CDR1 is SGHRS and CDR2 YFSETQ. This CDR3 spans 14 amino acids. CDR3 in DNA: TGCGCCAGCAGCCCAGGGGTGGTTTACTATGGCTACACCTTC. It specifies CASSPGVVYYGYTF. The full variable domain, its missing parts supplied by reference TRBV5-1 and TRBJ1-2, is KAGVTQTPRYLIKTRGQQVTLSCSPISGHRSVSWYQQTPGQGLQFLFEYFSETQRNKGNFPGRFSGRQFSNSRSEMNVSTLELGDSALYLCASSPGVVYYGYTFGSGTRLTVV.

The J gene is TRBJ1-2, the V gene TRBV5-1; the match to TRBD1 covers 9 bases. Trimming took 0 bases from V and 4 from J; bases not matched to a gene: 4. The germline gives CDR1 SGHRS, CDR2 YFSETQ. The CDR3 has 15 amino acids. The DNA of the CDR3 is TGCGCCAGCAGCTTGGGGACAGGGGTCGGCTATGGCTACACCTTC. It specifies CASSLGTGVGYGYTF.

This chain joins TRBV30 and TRBJ2-1; 8 bases map to TRBD1. Germline V gene lookup returns CDR1 GTSNPN and CDR2 SVGIG (reference sequence). The CDR3 has 13 residues. V lost 1 base to trimming and J lost 10 bases; unmatched junction nucleotides: 6. The CDR3 loop reads CAWSGQGAFEQFF. In DNA form, the CDR3 reads TGTGCCTGGAGTGGGCAGGGGGCTTTCGAGCAGTTCTTC.

The V gene is TRBV5-1, the J gene TRBJ2-1; 10 bases agree with TRBD2. The CDR3 consists of 19 residues. The V segment lost 5 bases and the J segment 0 bases; nucleotides outside the gene matches: 14. The germline V gene encodes CDR1 SGHRS and CDR2 YFSETQ. In DNA form, the CDR3 reads TGCGCCAGCAGTCACCCGGGACTAGCGCACCTTGCCTCCTACAATGAGCAGTTCTTC. Its protein is CASSHPGLAHLASYNEQFF.

The V gene is TRBV12-3 or TRBV12-4, the J gene TRBJ2-7, with a possible D match to TRBD2 (5 bases). V dropped 6 bases and J dropped 4 bases, with 19 bases sitting between them. The CDR3 runs 15 residues. In nucleotides, the CDR3 is TGTGCCAGCAGACCCGGGATGGAGCGCAATTACGAGCAGTACTTC. It translates to CASRPGMERNYEQYF.

This clonotype turned up a few times. The rearrangement links TRBV4-1 to TRBJ1-1; TRBD1 aligns across 9 bases. The CDR3 has 17 residues. The J segment lost 4 bases and the V segment lost 2 bases, leaving 11 bases of the junction unmatched. Germline V gives CDR1 MGHRA, CDR2 YSYEKL. CDR3 in amino acids: CASSQRRRQGEVTEAFF. The CDR3, as DNA: TGCGCCAGCAGCCAACGTAGGAGACAGGGGGAAGTCACTGAAGCTTTCTTT.

The genes are TRBV29-1 and TRBJ2-5, with TRBD2 matching 9 bases. CDR1 and CDR2 from the germline V gene are SQVTM and ANQGSEA. The CDR3 is 14 residues long. The V gene end was trimmed by 4 bases and the J gene end by 5 bases; junction bases not matched to a gene: 8. CDR3 bases: TGCAGCGTTGCGCACCAAAGCGGGGGGGAGACCCAGTACTTC. Amino acids: CSVAHQSGGETQYF. The whole variable domain, filled in from reference TRBV29-1 and TRBJ2-5, reads SAVISQKPSRDICQRGTSLTIQCQVDSQVTMMFWYRQQPGQSLTLIATANQGSEATYESGFVIDKFPISRPNLTFSTLTVSNMSPEDSSIYLCSVAHQSGGETQYFGPGTRLLVL.

The genes are TRBV3-1 and TRBJ2-3; a possible D gene is TRBD1 (6 bases). Trimming removed 3 bases at V and 8 bases at J, with 21 bases between. Germline-derived CDR1 and CDR2 are LGHDT and YNNKEL (reference sequence). The CDR3 has 16 amino acids. CDR3 nucleotides: TGTGCCAGCAGCCATGCACAGGGTCCGGGTTCGGCTACGCAGTATTTT. It translates to CASSHAQGPGSATQYF.

This clonotype was seen at least ten times. The chain is built from TRBV11-3 and TRBJ2-1, with 8 bases matching TRBD1. The germline V gene has CDR1 SGHNT and CDR2 YENEEA. The CDR3 loop spans 18 amino acids. V lost 0 bases to trimming and J lost 0 bases; unmatched junction nucleotides: 7. In DNA, the CDR3 is TGTGCCAGCAGCTTAGAACAGGGGGGCTCGAGCTCCTACAATGAGCAGTTCTTC. It encodes CASSLEQGGSSSYNEQFF.